This entry describes one T cell receptor (beta chain). Antigen: not known. The data derive from a study of T cell responses to AZD1222 COVID-19 vaccine. Study-wide points: Nearly half of unique spike-specific TCRs reportedly avoided B.1.351 and B.1.1.7 mutated regions. Repertoires in all cases were sampled only once the peak T cell response had passed. Donors were largely white British and mainly female; clonal diversity was possibly underestimated. The number of AZD1222 recipients seropositive at baseline was only 5 to 7.

The germline gives CDR1 SGHRS, CDR2 YFSETQ. After removal of 3 bases from V and 0 bases from J, the junction contained 9 bases not matched to a gene. CDR3 length: 19 residues. Sequenced by immunoSEQ multiplex PCR; TCRdb stores in-frame clones only, minus some. The sample shows 150,000 to 200,000 clones, over 70% of them seen only once. The chain has TRBV5-1 and TRBJ2-6, with 10 nucleotides matching TRBD1. Sequenced here: peripheral blood, sampled on day 0 of MenACWY control vaccination. The receptor's source is an adult in good health. Here the CDR3 reads CASSWFRGQGNSGANVLTF. The CDR3 DNA sequence: TGCGCCAGCAGCTGGTTCCGGGGACAGGGGAACTCTGGGGCCAACGTCCTGACTTTC.